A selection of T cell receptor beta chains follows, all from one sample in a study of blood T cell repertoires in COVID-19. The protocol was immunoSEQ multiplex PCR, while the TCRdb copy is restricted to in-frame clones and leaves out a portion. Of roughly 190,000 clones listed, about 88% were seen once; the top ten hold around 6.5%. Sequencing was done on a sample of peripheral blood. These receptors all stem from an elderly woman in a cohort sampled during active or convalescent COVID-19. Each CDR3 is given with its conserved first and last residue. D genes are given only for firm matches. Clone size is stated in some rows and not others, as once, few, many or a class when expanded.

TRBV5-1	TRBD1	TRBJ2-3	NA	TGCGCCAGCAGCTCAGGGGGCGCGGGCACAGATACGCAGTATTTT	CASSSGGAGTDTQYF
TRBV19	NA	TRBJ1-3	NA	TGTGCCAGTATCAGGGCAGGCGGAAACACCATATATTTT	CASIRAGGNTIYF
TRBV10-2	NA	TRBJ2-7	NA	TGCGCCAGCAGTGACAGGGAGGTCTCCTACGAGCAGTACTTC	CASSDREVSYEQYF
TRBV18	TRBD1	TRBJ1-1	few	TGTGCCAGCTCACAAGCGACAGGGGGCCACACTGAAGCTTTCTTT	CASSQATGGHTEAFF
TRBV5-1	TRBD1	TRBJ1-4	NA	TGCGCCAGCAGCACGACAGGGTGGGGAGAAAAACTGTTTTTT	CASSTTGWGEKLFF
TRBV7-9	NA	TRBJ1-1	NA	TGTGCCAGCAGCTTAATGGGGCGGGGTACTGAAGCTTTCTTT	CASSLMGRGTEAFF
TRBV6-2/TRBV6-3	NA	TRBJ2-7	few	TGTGCCAGCAGTTACCCCCTACTGGCGGGGATGCGTCTGTACTTC	CASSYPLLAGMRLYF
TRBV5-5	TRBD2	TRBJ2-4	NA	TGTGCCAGCAGCTTGGATAGCGGGGTAAACATTCAGTACTTC	CASSLDSGVNIQYF
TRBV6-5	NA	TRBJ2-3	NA	TGTGCCAGCAACGAGGGAGAGGCCGATACGCAGTATTTT	CASNEGEADTQYF
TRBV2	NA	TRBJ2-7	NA	TGTGCCAGCAGTGAATGGGCTTTGAAGGAGGTTCCCTACGAGCAGTACTTC	CASSEWALKEVPYEQYF
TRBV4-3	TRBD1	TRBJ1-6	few	TGCGCCAGCAGCCAAGTCAGGGGGCTGAAGAATTCACCCCTCCACTTT	CASSQVRGLKNSPLHF
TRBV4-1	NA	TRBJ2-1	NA	TGCGCCAGCAGCCAAGACGGGGTAGTCTACAATGAGCAGTTCTTC	CASSQDGVVYNEQFF
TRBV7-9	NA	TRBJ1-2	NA	TGTGCCAGCAGCTTAGCCGGGGGAGGGCACTATGGCTACACCTTC	CASSLAGGGHYGYTF
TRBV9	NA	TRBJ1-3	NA	TGTGCCAGCAGCGTAGCTGAGGGTCGGAGTGGAAACACCATATATTTT	CASSVAEGRSGNTIYF
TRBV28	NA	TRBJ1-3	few	TGTGCCAGCAGTCCCACCGGGGGGCCGGCCACCATATATTTT	CASSPTGGPATIYF
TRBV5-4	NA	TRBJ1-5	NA	TGTGCCAGCAGGAGGGGGTTGAATCAGCCCCAGCATTTT	CASRRGLNQPQHF
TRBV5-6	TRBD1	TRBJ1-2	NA	TGTGCCAGCAGCAAGACAGGGGATAACTATGGCTACACCTTC	CASSKTGDNYGYTF
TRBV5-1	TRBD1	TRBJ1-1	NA	TGCGCCAGCAGTTCCACAGGGGTGTCCACTGAAGCTTTCTTT	CASSSTGVSTEAFF
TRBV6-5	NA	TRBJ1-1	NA	TGTGCCAGCAGGCGTAGGAACACTGAAGCTTTCTTT	CASRRRNTEAFF
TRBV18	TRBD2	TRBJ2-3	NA	TGTGCCAGCTCACCGCGCCTAGCGGGAGTAGCAGATACGCAGTATTTT	CASSPRLAGVADTQYF
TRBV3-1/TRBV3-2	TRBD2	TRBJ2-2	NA	TGTGCCAGCACCTACGGGTCGCCTATCGGGACTAGCGGGAGAGTCACCGGGGAGCTGTTTTTT	CASTYGSPIGTSGRVTGELFF
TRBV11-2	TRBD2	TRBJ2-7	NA	TGTGCCAGCAGCACGACTAGCGGGGGGGCCTTCTCCTACGAGCAGTACTTC	CASSTTSGGAFSYEQYF
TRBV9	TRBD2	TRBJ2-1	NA	TGTGCCAGCAGCCCCTTAGCGGGAGATAACAATGAGCAGTTCTTC	CASSPLAGDNNEQFF
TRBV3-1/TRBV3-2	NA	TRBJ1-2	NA	TGTGCCAGCAGCCAAGGTACGGGAGGCTATGGCTACACCTTC	CASSQGTGGYGYTF
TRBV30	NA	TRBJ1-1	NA	TGTGCCTGGGGAGCCCCCCGTCAAGCTTTCTTT	CAWGAPRQAFF
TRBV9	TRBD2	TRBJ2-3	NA	TGTGCCAGCAGCGTAGTCGGGACTAGATCGGATACGCAGTATTTT	CASSVVGTRSDTQYF
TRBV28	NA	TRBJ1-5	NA	TGTGCCAGCACATTCAGCAATCAGCCCCAGCATTTT	CASTFSNQPQHF
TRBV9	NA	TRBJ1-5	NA	TGTGCCAGCAGCGTAGGTTCACAGTTCAATCAGCCCCAGCATTTT	CASSVGSQFNQPQHF
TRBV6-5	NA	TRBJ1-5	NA	TGTGCCAGCAGCTCAGTCTCGTCTCAGCCCCAGCATTTT	CASSSVSSQPQHF
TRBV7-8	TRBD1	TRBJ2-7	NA	TGTGCCAGCAGCCGAGACAGGGACTACGAGCAGTACTTC	CASSRDRDYEQYF
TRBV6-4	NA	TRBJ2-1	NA	TGTGCCAGCAGTGACTCAGGGAGGAGGCAGTTCTTC	CASSDSGRRQFF
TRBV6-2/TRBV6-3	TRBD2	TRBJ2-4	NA	TGTGCCAGCAGTTACTCGAGACTAGCGGGGAAAAACATTCAGTACTTC	CASSYSRLAGKNIQYF
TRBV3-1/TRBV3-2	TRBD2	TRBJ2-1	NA	TGTGCCAGCAGCCCCGGGACTACCATTATTTTTGAGCAGTTCTTC	CASSPGTTIIFEQFF
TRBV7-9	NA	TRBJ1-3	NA	TGTGCCACCGGACTAAGCTCTGGAAACACCATATATTTT	CATGLSSGNTIYF
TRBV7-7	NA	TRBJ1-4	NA	TGTGCCAGCAGCTTTTCGACAGAACCTAATGAAAAACTGTTTTTT	CASSFSTEPNEKLFF
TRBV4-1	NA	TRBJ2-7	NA	TGCGCCAGCAGCCAAGAAGTAGGTACTCCAAAAGGGGTCTACGAGCAGTACTTC	CASSQEVGTPKGVYEQYF
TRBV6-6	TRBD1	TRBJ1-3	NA	TGTGCCAGCAGTTACTCCGGGACAGATCACACCATATATTTT	CASSYSGTDHTIYF
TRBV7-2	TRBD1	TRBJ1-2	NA	TGTGCCAGCAGCTTAGGGGGGACAGGGGACTATGGCTACACCTTC	CASSLGGTGDYGYTF
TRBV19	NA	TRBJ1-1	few	TGTGCCAGTAGTATAAGGTATACAGGGCCTATTGAAGCTTTCTTT	CASSIRYTGPIEAFF
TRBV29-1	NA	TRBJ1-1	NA	TGCAGCGTTGGGCAGGGCGGGAGCACTGAAGCTTTCTTT	CSVGQGGSTEAFF
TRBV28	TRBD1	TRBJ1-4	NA	TGTGCCAGCACCACGGACAGGGTGCGAAAAGGGAATGAAAAACTGTTTTTT	CASTTDRVRKGNEKLFF
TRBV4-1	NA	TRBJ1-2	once	TGCGCCAGCAACTCTCCCTTCGGGGGCTATGGCTACACCTTC	CASNSPFGGYGYTF
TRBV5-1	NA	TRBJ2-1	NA	TGCGCCAGCAGCACCGGGGGCTCCTACAATGAGCAGTTCTTC	CASSTGGSYNEQFF
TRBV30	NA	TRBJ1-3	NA	TGTGCCTGGAGTTCCGGACTGCTCATCTTGGGAAACACCATATATTTT	CAWSSGLLILGNTIYF
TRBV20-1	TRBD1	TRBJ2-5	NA	TGCAGTGCTGGTGACAGGGGGCAAGAGACCCAGTACTTC	CSAGDRGQETQYF
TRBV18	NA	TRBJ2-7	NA	TGTGCCAGCTCACCGACACATTCCTACGAGCAGTACTTC	CASSPTHSYEQYF
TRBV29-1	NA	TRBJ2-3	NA	TGCAGCGTTGAAAAGGGCAGGGCTGATACGCAGTATTTT	CSVEKGRADTQYF
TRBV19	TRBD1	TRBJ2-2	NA	TGTGCCAGTAGGCCCGGGACAGCGAACACCGGGGAGCTGTTTTTT	CASRPGTANTGELFF
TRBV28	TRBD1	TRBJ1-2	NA	TGTGCCAGCAGTTTTCGGGACAGGGGCTATGGCTACACCTTC	CASSFRDRGYGYTF
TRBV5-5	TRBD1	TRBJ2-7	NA	TGTGCCAGCAGCGCAGGACAGGGGTCCTACGAGCAGTACTTC	CASSAGQGSYEQYF
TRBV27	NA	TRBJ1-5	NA	TGTGCCAGCAGTCCCCAGTTACCGGGACTGTTCAATCAGCCCCAGCATTTT	CASSPQLPGLFNQPQHF